The T cell receptor beta chain under discussion was sequenced for a study of early T cells in non-severe SARS-CoV-2 infection. This CDR3 is 11 amino acids long. CDR1 is SEHNR, CDR2 FQNEAQ, per germline (reference sequence). Deletions cut 5 bases from V and 3 bases from J, with 5 bases between. This clonotype was picked up many times. The protocol attached unique molecular identifiers to individual cDNA molecules. TCRdb itself ran the 5' RACE reads through MiXCR, one entry per CDR3 protein. The data show 20,000 to 30,000 distinct CDR3 sequences, 3.5% to 5% seen once. The rearrangement uses TRBV7-9 and TRBJ2-7; D not certain. This receptor was obtained from an adult who was a healthcare worker with PCR-confirmed SARS-CoV-2 infection or an uninfected control (not recorded which). Sequenced material: whole blood. In DNA, the CDR3 is TGTGCCAGCAGCCCCTTCTACGAGCAGTACTTC. Translated, it gives CASSPFYEQYF.